This T cell receptor beta chain comes out of a study of control samples from healthy donors and cancer patients. Some clones are missing from TCRdb's copy, which holds only in-frame ones; the method was immunoSEQ multiplex PCR. Of fewer than 130,000 clones listed, 70% to 90% are singletons. Sequences were obtained from PBMCs. The TCR sequence derives from a woman between 55 and 75 years old with lung cancer.

CDR3 protein: CASISGQSTDTQYF. The CDR3 DNA is TGCGCCAGCATAAGCGGACAGAGCACAGATACGCAGTATTTT. The chain combines TRBV5-1 with TRBJ2-3, with D possibly matching TRBD1 (6 bases). The germline gives CDR1 SGHRS, CDR2 YFSETQ. This CDR3 has 14 residues. The V and J ends lost 6 bases and 0 bases respectively, with 11 bases between them.